This is a list of T cell receptor beta chains from one sample in a study of cytomegalovirus exposure and HLA in healthy donors. The data were produced by immunoSEQ multiplex PCR, yet TCRdb's version contains in-frame clones alone and is incomplete. Here the sample spans roughly 250,000 clones, around two thirds being singletons. Sequencing was done on a sample of PBMCs. All receptors derive from a female donor in good health and CMV-seronegative. Each CDR3 is given with its conserved first and last residue. Each record gives: clone size, D gene, V gene, J gene, CDR3 DNA, CDR3 protein. D genes are given only for firm matches. Clone size is not always given. Where it is, it says once, few, many or a class for expanded clones.

clone size: -; D gene: TRBD1; V gene: TRBV5-1; J gene: TRBJ1-3; CDR3 DNA: TGCGCCAGCAGCCGTCGACAGGGCGACGGAAACACCATATATTTT; CDR3 protein: CASSRRQGDGNTIYF
clone size: -; D gene: TRBD1; V gene: TRBV10-3; J gene: TRBJ1-5; CDR3 DNA: TGTGCCATTGGGACAGGGGCCGGGCCCCAGCATTTT; CDR3 protein: CAIGTGAGPQHF
clone size: -; D gene: TRBD2; V gene: TRBV6-9; J gene: TRBJ2-7; CDR3 DNA: TGTGCCAGCAGTTATAGACTAGCGGGATCCTCCTACGAGCAGTACTTC; CDR3 protein: CASSYRLAGSSYEQYF
clone size: -; D gene: -; V gene: TRBV6-1; J gene: TRBJ2-5; CDR3 DNA: TGTGCCAGCGTTGGAACAGCCCTAGGGGAAGAGACCCAGTACTTC; CDR3 protein: CASVGTALGEETQYF
clone size: -; D gene: -; V gene: TRBV10-1; J gene: TRBJ1-1; CDR3 DNA: TGCGCCAGCAGTGTTCCCAATGAGAGGGACCACGAGGGGGCTGAAGCTTTCTTT; CDR3 protein: CASSVPNERDHEGAEAFF
clone size: -; D gene: -; V gene: TRBV28; J gene: TRBJ2-7; CDR3 DNA: TGTGCCAGCAGGCGGGGCAGCCTGGCCTACGAGCAGTACTTC; CDR3 protein: CASRRGSLAYEQYF
clone size: -; D gene: TRBD1; V gene: TRBV15; J gene: TRBJ2-2; CDR3 DNA: TGTGCCACCAGGCCGACAGGGGAGTACTCCGGGGAGCTGTTTTTT; CDR3 protein: CATRPTGEYSGELFF
clone size: -; D gene: -; V gene: TRBV5-6; J gene: TRBJ1-2; CDR3 DNA: TGTGCCAGCAGCTTCCAGGGGCATGGCTACACCTTC; CDR3 protein: CASSFQGHGYTF
clone size: -; D gene: TRBD2; V gene: TRBV7-9; J gene: TRBJ2-1; CDR3 DNA: TGTGCCAGCAGCCGGACTAGCGGAAACAATGAGCAGTTCTTC; CDR3 protein: CASSRTSGNNEQFF
clone size: -; D gene: -; V gene: TRBV25-1; J gene: TRBJ2-7; CDR3 DNA: TGTGCCAGCAGGCTTGGGGCGAACTACGAGCAGTACTTC; CDR3 protein: CASRLGANYEQYF
clone size: few; D gene: TRBD2; V gene: TRBV4-2; J gene: TRBJ2-1; CDR3 DNA: TGTGCCAGCAGTCGGGCGGGAGGGCCCATAGACAATGAGCAGTTCTTC; CDR3 protein: CASSRAGGPIDNEQFF
clone size: -; D gene: TRBD2; V gene: TRBV15; J gene: TRBJ2-7; CDR3 DNA: TGTGCCACCAGCAGAGTCAGCGGACTAGCGGACAACTCCTACGAGCAGTACTTC; CDR3 protein: CATSRVSGLADNSYEQYF
clone size: -; D gene: -; V gene: TRBV5-1; J gene: TRBJ1-1; CDR3 DNA: TGCGCCAGCAGCTGGGGGGGGCACACTGAAGCTTTCTTT; CDR3 protein: CASSWGGHTEAFF
clone size: few; D gene: TRBD2; V gene: TRBV5-1; J gene: TRBJ2-7; CDR3 DNA: TGCGCCAGCAGCCTTGGGACTAGCGGGAGTATCTACGAGCAGTACTTC; CDR3 protein: CASSLGTSGSIYEQYF
clone size: -; D gene: TRBD2; V gene: TRBV7-9; J gene: TRBJ2-2; CDR3 DNA: TGTGCCAGCGCGCCGACTAGCGGGAGGGCCGGGGAGCTGTTTTTT; CDR3 protein: CASAPTSGRAGELFF
clone size: -; D gene: TRBD2; V gene: TRBV5-4; J gene: TRBJ2-7; CDR3 DNA: TGTGCCAGCAGCTTGGGCGGGAGGTTATACGAGCAGTACTTC; CDR3 protein: CASSLGGRLYEQYF
clone size: -; D gene: TRBD2; V gene: TRBV7-3; J gene: TRBJ2-1; CDR3 DNA: TGTGCCAGCAGCCCAGCGGGAGGTTACAATGAGCAGTTCTTC; CDR3 protein: CASSPAGGYNEQFF
clone size: -; D gene: -; V gene: TRBV10-3; J gene: TRBJ2-7; CDR3 DNA: TGTGCCATCAGTGCCGGGACAACCTACTCCTACGAGCAATACTTC; CDR3 protein: CAISAGTTYSYEQYF
clone size: few; D gene: -; V gene: TRBV10-1; J gene: TRBJ2-7; CDR3 DNA: TGCGCCAGCGGGGAATTCACAGGGCACCGTTACGAGCAGTACTTC; CDR3 protein: CASGEFTGHRYEQYF
clone size: -; D gene: TRBD2; V gene: TRBV19; J gene: TRBJ2-1; CDR3 DNA: TGTGCCAGTAGCGATAGCGGGAGGGACAATGAGCAGTTCTTC; CDR3 protein: CASSDSGRDNEQFF
clone size: -; D gene: -; V gene: TRBV5-1; J gene: TRBJ1-1; CDR3 DNA: TGCGCCAGCAGCTTGGACGGCTTGGGGCTTGAAGCTTTCTTT; CDR3 protein: CASSLDGLGLEAFF
clone size: -; D gene: -; V gene: TRBV7-6; J gene: TRBJ2-7; CDR3 DNA: TGTGCCAGCAGCTTAAGACAGAGCTACGAGCAGTACTTC; CDR3 protein: CASSLRQSYEQYF
clone size: -; D gene: TRBD2; V gene: TRBV18; J gene: TRBJ2-3; CDR3 DNA: TGTGCCAGCTCACCGGGGAGGGGTTCAGGAGATACGCAGTATTTT; CDR3 protein: CASSPGRGSGDTQYF
clone size: few; D gene: TRBD1; V gene: TRBV15; J gene: TRBJ2-3; CDR3 DNA: TGTGCCACCCTGAGGGACAGGGGCACAGATACGCAGTATTTT; CDR3 protein: CATLRDRGTDTQYF
clone size: -; D gene: -; V gene: TRBV7-9; J gene: TRBJ1-1; CDR3 DNA: TGTGCCAGCACCTACACGGGGGGGACTGAAGCTTTCTTT; CDR3 protein: CASTYTGGTEAFF
clone size: -; D gene: TRBD2; V gene: TRBV6-5; J gene: TRBJ2-7; CDR3 DNA: TGTGCCAGCACTGGTAGACTAGCGGGCACCTACGAGCAGTACTTC; CDR3 protein: CASTGRLAGTYEQYF
clone size: -; D gene: TRBD1; V gene: TRBV28; J gene: TRBJ1-1; CDR3 DNA: TGTGCCAGCAGTTTAGGCAGGGGGCGGTCGGACACTGAAGCTTTCTTT; CDR3 protein: CASSLGRGRSDTEAFF
clone size: -; D gene: TRBD2; V gene: TRBV6-1; J gene: TRBJ2-3; CDR3 DNA: TGTGCCAGCACGACTAGCGGGACAGATACGCAGTATTTT; CDR3 protein: CASTTSGTDTQYF
clone size: -; D gene: TRBD1; V gene: TRBV6-1; J gene: TRBJ2-5; CDR3 DNA: TGTGCCAGCTGCACAGGGGGCCAACAAGAGACCCAGTACTTC; CDR3 protein: CASCTGGQQETQYF
clone size: few; D gene: TRBD1; V gene: TRBV18; J gene: TRBJ2-2; CDR3 DNA: TGTGCCAGCTCACCAGAGTCCCAGGGGGCGTTCGGGGAGCTGTTTTTT; CDR3 protein: CASSPESQGAFGELFF
clone size: -; D gene: TRBD2; V gene: TRBV19; J gene: TRBJ2-1; CDR3 DNA: TGTGCCAGCGGACCACTAGCGGGAGGGCTCAATGAGCAGTTCTTC; CDR3 protein: CASGPLAGGLNEQFF
clone size: once; D gene: -; V gene: TRBV9; J gene: TRBJ2-2; CDR3 DNA: TGTGCCAGCAGCGTAGGCCTAGCGAGTGTCACCGGGGAGCTGTTTTTT; CDR3 protein: CASSVGLASVTGELFF
clone size: -; D gene: -; V gene: TRBV6-5; J gene: TRBJ2-2; CDR3 DNA: TGTGCCAGCAGGGGGGGACTCCTGGGCGGGGAGCTGTTTTTT; CDR3 protein: CASRGGLLGGELFF
clone size: -; D gene: TRBD1; V gene: TRBV11-2; J gene: TRBJ2-2; CDR3 DNA: TGTGCCAGCAAGCTGGGGGGACAGGGGCGCGCCGGGGAGCTGTTTTTT; CDR3 protein: CASKLGGQGRAGELFF
clone size: -; D gene: -; V gene: TRBV6-5; J gene: TRBJ1-2; CDR3 DNA: TGTGCGTCGGGTCGGCTTAACTATGGCTACACCTTC; CDR3 protein: CASGRLNYGYTF
clone size: once; D gene: -; V gene: TRBV5-1; J gene: TRBJ2-5; CDR3 DNA: TGCGCCAGCAGCTTGTCGACGGGGAGTATTGTGGAGACCCAGTACTTC; CDR3 protein: CASSLSTGSIVETQYF
clone size: few; D gene: -; V gene: TRBV7-6; J gene: TRBJ1-3; CDR3 DNA: TGTGCCAGCAGCCCGCGGATTGGCCTCTCTGGAAACACCATATATTTT; CDR3 protein: CASSPRIGLSGNTIYF
clone size: -; D gene: -; V gene: TRBV9; J gene: TRBJ1-1; CDR3 DNA: TGTGCCAGCAGCGTAGGAGGTTTCGGCACTGAAGCTTTCTTT; CDR3 protein: CASSVGGFGTEAFF
clone size: -; D gene: -; V gene: TRBV6-5; J gene: TRBJ2-5; CDR3 DNA: TGTGCCAGCAGTCCACTACAAGAGAGGGCCCAGTACTTC; CDR3 protein: CASSPLQERAQYF
clone size: -; D gene: TRBD1; V gene: TRBV9; J gene: TRBJ1-5; CDR3 DNA: TGTGCCAGCAGCGTAGACGGGACAGGCCAGCCCCAGCATTTT; CDR3 protein: CASSVDGTGQPQHF
clone size: -; D gene: TRBD2; V gene: TRBV10-2; J gene: TRBJ2-7; CDR3 DNA: TGCGCCAGCAGCGCGGGACTAGTTAAGAGCGAGCAGTACTTC; CDR3 protein: CASSAGLVKSEQYF
clone size: few; D gene: TRBD2; V gene: TRBV7-9; J gene: TRBJ2-1; CDR3 DNA: TGTGCCAGCAGCCGAATTAGCGGGAGGGCCAACAATGAGCAGTTCTTC; CDR3 protein: CASSRISGRANNEQFF
clone size: -; D gene: TRBD2; V gene: TRBV11-3; J gene: TRBJ2-7; CDR3 DNA: TGTGCCAGCAGCTTAGGGGCCCCCGGGGGGGAGCAGTACTTC; CDR3 protein: CASSLGAPGGEQYF
clone size: -; D gene: -; V gene: TRBV25-1; J gene: TRBJ2-7; CDR3 DNA: TGTGCCAGCAGTGAAGGACTCGCCCCGGACGAGCAGTACTTC; CDR3 protein: CASSEGLAPDEQYF
clone size: -; D gene: TRBD2; V gene: TRBV11-3; J gene: TRBJ2-1; CDR3 DNA: TGTGCCAGCAGCCACTATACCAGCGGGAGGGCCGGGGAGCAGTTCTTC; CDR3 protein: CASSHYTSGRAGEQFF
clone size: -; D gene: -; V gene: TRBV7-2; J gene: TRBJ2-3; CDR3 DNA: TGTGCCAGCAGCTTAAGTAGTACAGATACGCAGTATTTT; CDR3 protein: CASSLSSTDTQYF
clone size: -; D gene: TRBD1; V gene: TRBV2; J gene: TRBJ1-2; CDR3 DNA: TGTGCCAGCAGTCTGCCACCTGGACAGGAAAACTATGGCTACACCTTC; CDR3 protein: CASSLPPGQENYGYTF
clone size: -; D gene: TRBD2; V gene: TRBV18; J gene: TRBJ2-7; CDR3 DNA: TGTGCCAGCTCACCTAGGGGTTTAGCGGGAGGGAGAAACGAGCAGTACTTC; CDR3 protein: CASSPRGLAGGRNEQYF
clone size: -; D gene: -; V gene: TRBV5-1; J gene: TRBJ2-3; CDR3 DNA: TGCGCCAGCAGCTTGGAGACGGCGGGGCCCACAGATACGCAGTATTTT; CDR3 protein: CASSLETAGPTDTQYF
clone size: -; D gene: TRBD2; V gene: TRBV7-6; J gene: TRBJ2-2; CDR3 DNA: TGTGCCAGCAGCTCAAGAGGGACTAGCGATCCCACCGGGGAGCTGTTTTTT; CDR3 protein: CASSSRGTSDPTGELFF
clone size: few; D gene: -; V gene: TRBV6-6; J gene: TRBJ2-7; CDR3 DNA: TGTGCCAGCAGTTACCGGGGTACTTACGAGCAGTACTTC; CDR3 protein: CASSYRGTYEQYF
clone size: few; D gene: TRBD1; V gene: TRBV2; J gene: TRBJ2-5; CDR3 DNA: TGTGCCAGCAGTGCTCCTGGGACAGGGCAAGAGACCCAGTACTTC; CDR3 protein: CASSAPGTGQETQYF
clone size: -; D gene: -; V gene: TRBV30; J gene: TRBJ2-2; CDR3 DNA: TGTGCCTGGAGTGTGGGCGCCGGGGAGCTGTTTTTT; CDR3 protein: CAWSVGAGELFF
clone size: -; D gene: -; V gene: TRBV7-9; J gene: TRBJ2-7; CDR3 DNA: TGTGCCAGCAGCCGCGACTCTAGATCCGAGCAGTACTTC; CDR3 protein: CASSRDSRSEQYF
clone size: once; D gene: -; V gene: TRBV6-1; J gene: TRBJ1-5; CDR3 DNA: TGTGCCAGCAGGGTCTCCAGGGATCCGAGCCAGCCCCAGCATTTT; CDR3 protein: CASRVSRDPSQPQHF
clone size: -; D gene: -; V gene: TRBV6-6; J gene: TRBJ1-1; CDR3 DNA: TGTGCCACCCTGACAGGGAACACTGAAGCTTTCTTT; CDR3 protein: CATLTGNTEAFF
clone size: -; D gene: TRBD2; V gene: TRBV25-1; J gene: TRBJ2-1; CDR3 DNA: TGTGCCAGCAGTGAGACTAGCGGGAGGTCCTACAATGAGCAGTTCTTC; CDR3 protein: CASSETSGRSYNEQFF